The rows below give T cell receptor beta chains drawn from one sample of a study of T cells in Graves' hyperthyroidism and ophthalmopathy. TCRdb processed the multiplex PCR reads anew with MiXCR; each CDR3 protein has one entry. The sample records roughly 300,000 distinct CDR3 sequences, 25% to 30% being singletons. The material sequenced was blood. These receptors were taken from a man aged 35 to 55 with Graves' hyperthyroidism that later progressed to Graves' ophthalmopathy. Each CDR3 is given with its conserved first and last residue. A D gene is named only where the DNA matches it firmly.

D | V | CDR3
. | TRBV7-9 | CASSPPTWSYEQYF
TRBD1 | TRBV28 | CASRGPWTGGSSPLHF
TRBD2 | TRBV20-1 | CSARDWSGRKETQYF
TRBD1 | TRBV10-2 | CASSERLQGQETQYF
. | TRBV28 | CASSTTKANTEAFF
. | TRBV6-1 | CASSEVWAGGYTF
. | TRBV20-1 | CSAPIGGPRETQYF
. | TRBV27 | CASSWGESYEQYF
TRBD1 | TRBV30 | CAWSGGQVPGELFF
. | TRBV12-3/TRBV12-4 | CASSLGPGTCEQYF
TRBD1 | TRBV6-2/TRBV6-3 | CASSQFRDRAGYGYTF
TRBD2 | TRBV10-1 | CASSQAGSETQYF
TRBD2 | TRBV20-1 | CSARDRRGSSGANVLTF
. | TRBV20-1 | CSAIRQSNQPQHF
TRBD2 | TRBV20-1 | CSARTSGSNPGELFF
. | TRBV20-1 | CSASSSGAPIKNTGELFF
. | TRBV12-5 | CASGDTGSGLPEAFF
. | TRBV19 | CASSPQRDTEAFF
. | TRBV27 | CASSFSGTYQETQYF
TRBD2 | TRBV5-6 | CASSFRLAAYQETQYF
TRBD2 | TRBV6-2/TRBV6-3 | CASSATPSGREAQYF
TRBD1 | TRBV28 | CASSLWDREWAEAFF
TRBD2 | TRBV6-2/TRBV6-3 | CASTHSASGNTGELFF
. | TRBV7-9 | CASSPVDGSIYEQYF
. | TRBV5-1 | CASSLGPGKETQYF
. | TRBV12-3/TRBV12-4 | CASRTGMVETQYF
TRBD2 | TRBV19 | CASSIIGTSATNTGELFF
. | TRBV6-2/TRBV6-3 | CASSPSGSYTEAFF
TRBD2 | TRBV9 | CASSELAGDVETQYF